The following is a TCR beta chain sequence with its context. This specimen comes from a study of blood T cell repertoires in COVID-19. The CDR3 has 14 amino acids. V was shortened by 1 base and J by 4 bases, with 10 bases between the two germline ends. Germline CDR1 is LGHDT and CDR2 is YNNKEL (reference sequence). Here immunoSEQ multiplex PCR was the method, and the copy in TCRdb shows in-frame clones only, minus some. The sample records 85,000 or so clones, about 95% being singletons. The rearrangement joins TRBV3-1 (or the pseudogene TRBV3-2) to TRBJ1-2; tentative D call: TRBD1 (6 bases). Sequencing used peripheral blood. This TCR was recovered from a human donor with active COVID-19. The donor label of this sample is uncertain. CDR3 loop: CASSQGRGSYGYTF. In nucleotides, the CDR3 is TGTGCCAGCAGCCAAGGCAGGGGTTCCTATGGCTACACCTTC.